The clone carrying this T cell receptor beta chain was recorded a few times. No antigen is known for it. This entry is derived from a study of beta chain features in type 1 diabetes. Findings and limits, study-wide: The study found fewer insertions and more deletions at VDJ junctions in type 1 diabetes patients. Short templates might get an advantage during PCR, and this would be equal in patients and controls. A greater similarity of naive, central memory and Treg TCRB repertoires was seen among patients than among healthy donors.

Reverse transcription of all isolated RNA meant that expressed TCRB transcripts were sequenced. Reads from naive, central memory and regulatory T cell samples averaged about 3.9 million. The method was immunoSEQ multiplex PCR; TCRdb's version includes in-frame clones alone and lacks a portion of them. The sample contains 860,000 or so clones, around a sixth of which appear only once. V lost 4 bases to trimming and J lost 2 bases; unmatched junction nucleotides: 4. CDR3 length equals 14 residues. The germline V gene encodes CDR1 SGHRS and CDR2 YFSETQ. This clonotype was sampled from a woman under 30 in good health. The chain combines TRBV5-1 with TRBJ2-7; 9 positions agree with TRBD1. Sequences were obtained from naive CD4+ T cells from blood. The CDR3 region has the DNA TGCGCCAGCAGCGTCGGGGACAGGGCCTACGAGCAGTACTTC. Residues: CASSVGDRAYEQYF.